Below, one TCR beta chain is given with its context. The antigen it recognizes is unknown. Base qualities are not provided; no much larger clone lies one nucleotide away. For sequencing of the TCRbeta CDR3 region, genomic DNA was extracted from the sorted cells. The immunoSEQ Assay was used for sequencing of TCRbeta CDR3 regions. As stored in TCRdb, this immuneACCESS dataset retains in-frame rearrangements with V and J assigned. A fraction of the clones does not appear; measured against another copy, unresolved V genes explain less than half of the discrepancy, and the remainder lacks a known reason. The sample contains about 100,000 clones, 80% to 95% of them found a single time. The top ten clonotypes cover around 0.58% of the sample. The trial excluded patients who had a history of autoimmune disease or were on systemic immunosuppression. Peripheral blood for TCR sequencing was collected from all dose cohorts at baseline, on cycle 4 day 1, and on cycle 7 day 1. The samples were taken from a phase I, first-in-human, multicenter, open-label dose-escalation trial of ivuxolimab. Adults with locally advanced or metastatic melanoma, renal cell, hepatocellular, or head and neck squamous cell carcinoma were enrolled in the trial. Before TCR sequencing, CD4+ and CD8+ T cells were separately sorted from peripheral blood.

In the germline V gene, CDR1 corresponds to SGHAT and CDR2 to FQNNGV. Its CDR3 holds 14 amino acids, cysteine through phenylalanine. Here the CDR3 DNA is all that survives: 42 bases in frame from base 1. The trim is 1 base for V and 4 bases for J, with a gap of 10 bases between the germline ends. This entry belongs to a study of OX40 agonist ivuxolimab in advanced cancers. As for the study more broadly: Ivuxolimab was a fully human IgG2 agonistic monoclonal antibody targeting the costimulatory receptor OX40 (CD134). Intravenous ivuxolimab was administered to patients every 2 weeks at six dose levels: 0.01, 0.1, 0.3, 1.5, 3 and 10 mg/kg. Of the roughly 52 dose-escalation patients, hepatocellular carcinoma was present in approximately 20, melanoma in approximately 15, renal cell carcinoma in 9 and head and neck cancer in 9. The dose-escalation cohort was almost 85% male with a mean age of about 65 years, ranging from 23 to 79. Patients were allowed to have had prior anti-PD-1, anti-PD-L1 or anti-CTLA-4 therapy, and approximately 39% of the dose-escalation patients had been treated with checkpoint inhibitors. Three dose-escalation patients achieved partial responses, one with hepatocellular carcinoma and two with cutaneous melanoma. The purpose of peripheral TCRbeta sequencing was to test whether ivuxolimab changed TCR sequence diversity and led to clonal T-cell expansion. The paper covers the monotherapy dose-escalation part of the phase I ivuxolimab trial, which included N of about 51 patients.

The study at large found these results: After ivuxolimab, CD8+ T cells had more expanded clones than CD4+ T cells on average. The antigen specificity of the clonally expanded peripheral T cells was not determined. At doses of 0.1 to 3.0 mg/kg, clonal expansion of both CD4+ and CD8+ blood T cells was observed from baseline to week 6. Low levels of normalized T-cell clonal expansion were also seen in some nonresponding patients. In the 0.1-3.0 mg/kg groups, partial responders were among the patients with the lowest normalized peripheral clonal expansion, particularly in CD8+ T cells.

This specimen was CD4+ or CD8+ T cells sorted from blood, taken in a trial of the OX40 agonist ivuxolimab. The sequence derives from an adult with an advanced solid tumor such as melanoma, head and neck, liver or kidney cancer. The rearranged chain carries TRBV11-2 and TRBJ1-2, with TRBD1 perhaps the D gene, on 5 matching bases. The CDR3 corresponds to CASSLVGGSYGYTF. The DNA sequence reads TGTGCCAGCAGCTTAGTGGGGGGATCCTATGGCTACACCTTC. The full variable domain, with segments outside the CDR3 supplied by the reference TRBV11-2 and TRBJ1-2 proteins, appears as EAGVAQSPRYKIIEKRQSVAFWCNPISGHATLYWYQQILGQGPKLLIQFQNNGVVDDSQLPKDRFSAERLKGVDSTLKIQPAKLEDSAVYLCASSLVGGSYGYTFGSGTRLTVV.